Listed below are T cell receptor beta chains from one sample, sequenced in a study of beta chain features in type 1 diabetes. The data were produced by immunoSEQ multiplex PCR, yet TCRdb's version contains in-frame clones alone and is incomplete. The sample has about 180,000 clones, 10% to 15% seen once; the top ten hold 0.5% to 0.75%. The sample was central memory CD4+ T cells from blood. The receptors stem from a woman between 18 and 30 years old in good health. CDR3s include the opening cysteine and the closing phenylalanine or tryptophan. The order of the fields is J gene, D gene, clone size, V gene, CDR3 DNA, CDR3 protein. A D gene is named only where the DNA matches it firmly. Size is omitted from some rows. Given values are once, few, many or a class for expanded clones.

j_call: TRBJ2-7
d_call: TRBD2
clone_size: few
v_call: TRBV7-8
cdr3_nt: TGTGCCAGCAGCTTAGTAGGTCTACTAGCGGGGACCTACGAGCAGTACTTC
cdr3_aa: CASSLVGLLAGTYEQYF

j_call: TRBJ1-2
d_call: TRBD1
clone_size: few
v_call: TRBV6-6
cdr3_nt: TGTGCCAGCAGTTACCCGGCGAGAGGACAGGGTGGGGGCTACACCTTC
cdr3_aa: CASSYPARGQGGGYTF

j_call: TRBJ2-1
d_call: TRBD2
clone_size: few
v_call: TRBV15
cdr3_nt: TGTGCCACCAGCAGAGTGCGGGAGGGAAGGGAGCAGTTCTTC
cdr3_aa: CATSRVREGREQFF

j_call: TRBJ2-5
d_call: .
clone_size: .
v_call: TRBV5-1
cdr3_nt: TGCGCCAGCAGCTTGGTATCGGGTGGCGAGGAGACCCAGTACTTC
cdr3_aa: CASSLVSGGEETQYF

j_call: TRBJ1-2
d_call: .
clone_size: .
v_call: TRBV4-1
cdr3_nt: TGCGCCAGCAGCCAGGATCCAGGGACATTCGGTGGCTACACCTTC
cdr3_aa: CASSQDPGTFGGYTF

j_call: TRBJ2-1
d_call: TRBD2
clone_size: few
v_call: TRBV28
cdr3_nt: TGTGCCAGCAGGCTAACTAGCGGGAGATCGAATGAGCAGTTCTTC
cdr3_aa: CASRLTSGRSNEQFF

j_call: TRBJ2-2
d_call: .
clone_size: .
v_call: TRBV30
cdr3_nt: TGTGCCTGGACAACCATACTACCGCTTCCCGGGGAGCTGTTTTTT
cdr3_aa: CAWTTILPLPGELFF

j_call: TRBJ1-1
d_call: .
clone_size: once
v_call: TRBV7-9
cdr3_nt: TGTGCCAGCAGCTTAACTGGATGGAGGAACATGAACACTGAAGCTTTCTTT
cdr3_aa: CASSLTGWRNMNTEAFF

j_call: TRBJ2-7
d_call: .
clone_size: few
v_call: TRBV30
cdr3_nt: TGTGCCTGGACCCATAGGACAGTCTACCCGAGGGGGGAGCAGTACTTC
cdr3_aa: CAWTHRTVYPRGEQYF

j_call: TRBJ2-6
d_call: TRBD1
clone_size: .
v_call: TRBV5-1
cdr3_nt: TGCGCCAGCAGCCGGACAGGGGGCTCTGGGGCCAACGTCCTGACTTTC
cdr3_aa: CASSRTGGSGANVLTF

j_call: TRBJ2-5
d_call: .
clone_size: few
v_call: TRBV30
cdr3_nt: TGTGCCTGGAGAGAGGGGGGGGGCCAAGAGACCCAGTACTTC
cdr3_aa: CAWREGGGQETQYF

j_call: TRBJ2-5
d_call: .
clone_size: .
v_call: TRBV2
cdr3_nt: TGTGCCAGCAGTGACTGGACAGCACAAGAGACCCAGTACTTC
cdr3_aa: CASSDWTAQETQYF

j_call: TRBJ2-7
d_call: TRBD2
clone_size: .
v_call: TRBV5-1
cdr3_nt: TGCGCCAGCAGCTTGGTCGGTGGGCCGGGGGGCTCCTACGAGCAGTACTTC
cdr3_aa: CASSLVGGPGGSYEQYF

j_call: TRBJ1-3
d_call: .
clone_size: .
v_call: TRBV29-1
cdr3_nt: TGCAGCGTTGGCGGTTCGACAGCCAACTCTGGAAACACCATATATTTT
cdr3_aa: CSVGGSTANSGNTIYF

j_call: TRBJ1-5
d_call: .
clone_size: few
v_call: TRBV30
cdr3_nt: TGTGCCTGGAGTACGCAACAGGGTCAGCCCCAGCATTTT
cdr3_aa: CAWSTQQGQPQHF

j_call: TRBJ2-7
d_call: TRBD2
clone_size: .
v_call: TRBV7-2
cdr3_nt: TGTGCCAGCAGCTCGGGACTAGCGGGAAACTACGAGCAGTACTTC
cdr3_aa: CASSSGLAGNYEQYF

j_call: TRBJ2-4
d_call: TRBD1
clone_size: few
v_call: TRBV19
cdr3_nt: TGTGCCAGTAGGACACAGGGGAACATTCAGTACTTC
cdr3_aa: CASRTQGNIQYF

j_call: TRBJ1-1
d_call: .
clone_size: few
v_call: TRBV27
cdr3_nt: TGTGCCAGCAGTTTTTCCCCGCGGGTAAACACTGAAGCTTTCTTT
cdr3_aa: CASSFSPRVNTEAFF

j_call: TRBJ2-7
d_call: TRBD2
clone_size: .
v_call: TRBV28
cdr3_nt: TGTGCCAGCAGTCTGATCGCTAGCGGGGGGTACGAGCAGTACTTC
cdr3_aa: CASSLIASGGYEQYF

j_call: TRBJ1-1
d_call: .
clone_size: .
v_call: TRBV18
cdr3_nt: TGTGCCAGCTCACGACCATCGGGTCCTACGAACACTGAAGCTTTCTTT
cdr3_aa: CASSRPSGPTNTEAFF

j_call: TRBJ2-1
d_call: TRBD1
clone_size: .
v_call: TRBV5-4
cdr3_nt: TGTGCCAGCAGCTTGGTCAGGGGGCGTGAGAATGAGCAGTTCTTC
cdr3_aa: CASSLVRGRENEQFF

j_call: TRBJ2-1
d_call: TRBD2
clone_size: few
v_call: TRBV6-1
cdr3_nt: TGTGCCAGCGTCCCGGGACTAGGCATAAATGAGCAGTTCTTC
cdr3_aa: CASVPGLGINEQFF

j_call: TRBJ2-7
d_call: .
clone_size: .
v_call: TRBV4-3
cdr3_nt: TGCGCCAGCAGCCAAGTTGGAGCAGGGGCAGAGGAGCAGTACTTC
cdr3_aa: CASSQVGAGAEEQYF

j_call: TRBJ2-7
d_call: .
clone_size: few
v_call: TRBV28
cdr3_nt: TGTGCCAGCAGTTTACGACAGGTCCACGAGCAGTACTTC
cdr3_aa: CASSLRQVHEQYF

j_call: TRBJ2-7
d_call: TRBD1
clone_size: few
v_call: TRBV4-1
cdr3_nt: TGCGCCAGCAGCCGGGACAGGGAGTACGAGCAGTACTTC
cdr3_aa: CASSRDREYEQYF

j_call: TRBJ2-1
d_call: TRBD2
clone_size: .
v_call: TRBV30
cdr3_nt: TGTGCCTGGAGCGTTAGCGGGGGGTGGCAGTTCTTC
cdr3_aa: CAWSVSGGWQFF

j_call: TRBJ1-4
d_call: .
clone_size: few
v_call: TRBV27
cdr3_nt: TGTGCCAGCAGTTTTAGTACACAGGGCCGGAGTGAAAAACTGTTTTTT
cdr3_aa: CASSFSTQGRSEKLFF

j_call: TRBJ1-4
d_call: .
clone_size: few
v_call: TRBV5-1
cdr3_nt: TGCGCCAGCAGCTTGTCAGTTACAAATGAAAAACTGTTTTTT
cdr3_aa: CASSLSVTNEKLFF

j_call: TRBJ2-7
d_call: TRBD1
clone_size: .
v_call: TRBV20-1
cdr3_nt: TGCAGCCAGGGGGCCTACGAGCAGTACTTC
cdr3_aa: CSQGAYEQYF

j_call: TRBJ2-3
d_call: TRBD2
clone_size: few
v_call: TRBV11-2
cdr3_nt: TGTGCCAGCAGCCCGCGTCTAGCGGCTAGCACAGATACGCAGTATTTT
cdr3_aa: CASSPRLAASTDTQYF

j_call: TRBJ2-3
d_call: .
clone_size: few
v_call: TRBV7-9
cdr3_nt: TGTGCCAGCAGCAAAGGCGGCGGTTCCACAGATACGCAGTATTTT
cdr3_aa: CASSKGGGSTDTQYF

j_call: TRBJ2-1
d_call: .
clone_size: few
v_call: TRBV5-5
cdr3_nt: TGTGCCAGCAGCGAGGGAGCGGGTTTCAATGAGCAGTTCTTC
cdr3_aa: CASSEGAGFNEQFF

j_call: TRBJ2-7
d_call: TRBD2
clone_size: .
v_call: TRBV29-1
cdr3_nt: TGCAGCGTTAGACTAGCGGGAAATTACGAGCAGTACTTC
cdr3_aa: CSVRLAGNYEQYF

j_call: TRBJ1-5
d_call: .
clone_size: .
v_call: TRBV15
cdr3_nt: TGTGCCACCAGCGTCGGGTCCCTCGCCCGTCAGCCCCAGCATTTT
cdr3_aa: CATSVGSLARQPQHF

j_call: TRBJ1-1
d_call: .
clone_size: .
v_call: TRBV7-9
cdr3_nt: TGTGCCAGCAGCTTAGTAGCGGACACTGAAGCTTTCTTT
cdr3_aa: CASSLVADTEAFF

j_call: TRBJ1-5
d_call: TRBD1
clone_size: .
v_call: TRBV2
cdr3_nt: TGTGCCAGCAGTGATCGACAGGGAAGTGACAATCAGCCCCAGCATTTT
cdr3_aa: CASSDRQGSDNQPQHF

j_call: TRBJ2-5
d_call: TRBD1
clone_size: .
v_call: TRBV5-1
cdr3_nt: TGCGCCAGCAGCTTCCAACAGGGGCAAGAGACCCAGTACTTC
cdr3_aa: CASSFQQGQETQYF

j_call: TRBJ1-2
d_call: .
clone_size: few
v_call: TRBV30
cdr3_nt: TGTGCCTGGAGTCGGGACTCGGGGGGCTATGGCTACACCTTC
cdr3_aa: CAWSRDSGGYGYTF

j_call: TRBJ1-1
d_call: .
clone_size: .
v_call: TRBV15
cdr3_nt: TGTGCCACCAGCAGCAATACAGTAGAAGCTTTCTTT
cdr3_aa: CATSSNTVEAFF

j_call: TRBJ2-1
d_call: TRBD2
clone_size: few
v_call: TRBV7-3
cdr3_nt: TGTGCCAGCACCCTTCTAGCGGGCGATGAGCAGTTCTTC
cdr3_aa: CASTLLAGDEQFF